What follows are 16 T cell receptor beta chains derived from one specimen sequenced in a study of OX40 agonist ivuxolimab in advanced cancers. The data were produced by immunoSEQ multiplex PCR, yet TCRdb's version contains in-frame clones alone and is incomplete. Among 70,000 to 80,000 clones listed, about 91% were seen once. The sequencing here drew on CD4+ or CD8+ T cells sorted from blood, taken in a trial of the OX40 agonist ivuxolimab. These receptors were collected from an adult with an advanced solid tumor such as melanoma, head and neck, liver or kidney cancer.

This chain links TRBV5-1 with TRBJ2-3; TRBD2 is a possible D gene (6 bases). The ends were cut back, 0 bases at V and 0 bases at J, with 8 bases in the middle. The CDR3 totals 15 residues. Germline V gene lookup returns CDR1 SGHRS and CDR2 YFSETQ. CDR3 bases: TGCGCCAGCAGCTTGGCGGGGGATAGCACAGATACGCAGTATTTT. Amino acid sequence: CASSLAGDSTDTQYF.

The chain recombines TRBV6-5 with TRBJ1-2; a possible D gene is TRBD1 (5 bases). The V gene lost 6 bases and the J gene lost 3 bases, with 17 bases spanning the gap. The V gene's germline CDR1 is MNHEY and CDR2 SVGAGI. This CDR3 contains 15 residues. The CDR3 loop is CASSIPGSRHYGYTF. CDR3 in DNA: TGTGCCAGCAGCATACCAGGGTCTCGGCACTATGGCTACACCTTC.

This clone came up once. The chain has TRBV14 and TRBJ1-3; D remains ambiguous. V lost 5 bases, J lost 1 base, and 9 bases lay in between. This CDR3 comprises 14 residues. Germline V CDR1 and CDR2: SGHDN, FVKESK. In DNA form, the CDR3 reads TGTGCCAGCAGCGGCCTGGGGTCTGGAAACACCATATATTTT. Amino acid sequence: CASSGLGSGNTIYF.

This clone was detected only once. V usage is TRBV5-4 and J usage is TRBJ2-7; 8 bases fit TRBD1. The germline gives CDR1 SGHNT, CDR2 YYREEE (reference sequence). V shed 7 bases and J 3 bases; nucleotides not matched to a gene: 9. There are 14 residues in the CDR3. CDR3 sequence: CASRRQGARYEQYF. CDR3 DNA sequence: TGTGCCAGCCGTCGTCAGGGGGCCCGCTACGAGCAGTACTTC.

The rearrangement uses TRBV30 and TRBJ1-4; D gene ambiguous. Trimming removed 2 bases from V and 4 bases from J, with 11 bases in between. The CDR3 totals 14 residues. Looked up from germline, CDR1 is GTSNPN and CDR2 is SVGIG (reference sequence). CDR3 coding DNA: TGTGCCTGGAGTCCTGGGAGTTTTAATGAAAAACTGTTTTTT. It specifies CAWSPGSFNEKLFF.

The rearrangement links TRBV19 to TRBJ2-3; the D gene is possibly TRBD2 (7 bases). Trimming took 2 bases from V and 4 from J, leaving 16 bases between them. The CDR3 consists of 16 residues. Germline assignment: CDR1 LNHDA and CDR2 SQIVND (reference sequence). The CDR3 DNA reads as TGTGCCAGTAGTATACTAGGGGGGGGAATAGCAGATACGCAGTATTTT. Protein: CASSILGGGIADTQYF.

This chain links TRBV7-8 with TRBJ1-1; a possible D gene is TRBD1 (5 bases). This CDR3 region has 14 residues. V dropped 8 bases and J dropped 4 bases, with 17 bases sitting between them. Germline assignment: CDR1 SGHVS and CDR2 FQNEAQ. The CDR3 coding sequence is TGTGCCAGCGGGGGGTTGGCCTTCGTCACTGAAGCTTTCTTT. Its protein is CASGGLAFVTEAFF.

This clone was counted once. The rearrangement uses TRBV5-1 and TRBJ1-3; TRBD1 is a possible D gene (5 bases). The CDR3 covers 17 residues. With 0 bases removed from V and 0 bases from J, the gap between germline ends came to 13 bases. The germline V gene encodes CDR1 SGHRS and CDR2 YFSETQ. CDR3 region: CASSLALQALSGNTIYF. CDR3 DNA sequence: TGCGCCAGCAGCTTGGCCCTACAGGCCCTCTCTGGAAACACCATATATTTT. Full variable domain (remainder filled in from reference TRBV5-1 and TRBJ1-3): KAGVTQTPRYLIKTRGQQVTLSCSPISGHRSVSWYQQTPGQGLQFLFEYFSETQRNKGNFPGRFSGRQFSNSRSEMNVSTLELGDSALYLCASSLALQALSGNTIYFGEGSWLTVV.

The chain recombines TRBV18 with TRBJ2-5; 8 bases are shared with TRBD2. Germline CDR1 KGHSH, CDR2 LQKENI. The V and J ends lost 1 base and 3 bases, in that order; junction bases with no gene match: 4. The CDR3 runs 15 residues. CDR3: CASSPRQLAEETQYF. The CDR3 DNA reads TGTGCCAGCTCACCACGGCAACTAGCGGAAGAGACCCAGTACTTC.

This clone was seen more than once but under ten times. The rearrangement uses TRBV5-6 and TRBJ2-1; D unresolved. The CDR3 runs 14 residues. Germline CDR1 is SGHDT and CDR2 is YYEEEE. With 4 bases removed from V and 4 bases from J, the gap between germline ends came to 12 bases. The CDR3, as DNA: TGTGCCAGCAGCAGAAGGTCCAGGTACAATGAGCAGTTCTTC. Residues: CASSRRSRYNEQFF.

This clone appeared a single time. V is TRBV4-1 and J is TRBJ2-2; 12 nucleotides line up with TRBD2. The V and J ends lost 4 bases and 2 bases, in that order; junction bases with no gene match: 5. The germline V gene has CDR1 MGHRA and CDR2 YSYEKL. This CDR3 has 17 amino acids. CDR3 residues: CASSPRTSGTNTGELFF. The CDR3 DNA follows: TGCGCCAGCAGCCCCCGGACTAGCGGGACTAACACCGGGGAGCTGTTTTTT.

The chain employs TRBV11-2 and TRBJ1-1; 7 nucleotides agree with TRBD1. This CDR3 is built from 17 residues. Trimming at V came to 0 bases and at J to 4 bases, leaving 11 bases not matched to a gene. Germline V gene data show CDR1 as SGHAT and CDR2 as FQNNGV. The CDR3 nucleotides are TGTGCCAGCAGCTTAGATGCGGAGCAGGGGGAAAGCACTGAAGCTTTCTTT. As protein: CASSLDAEQGESTEAFF.

This clone has just one count. The CDR3 sequence: CASSGSGNPYEQYF. The CDR3 DNA is TGTGCCAGCAGTGGTAGCGGGAATCCCTACGAGCAGTACTTC. V gene TRBV9 combines with J gene TRBJ2-7; 8 bases line up with TRBD2. Losses at the gene ends were 5 bases for V and 2 bases for J; bases not matched to a gene: 6. Germline values: CDR1 SGDLS, CDR2 YYNGEE. The CDR3 length is 14 residues.

V usage is TRBV25-1 and J usage is TRBJ2-2; perhaps TRBD1 as D (6 bases). CDR3 length: 17 residues. The germline V and J ends were trimmed by 4 bases and 1 base, with 16 bases remaining between them. Germline V CDR1 and CDR2: MGHDK, SYGVNS. CDR3 coding DNA: TGTGCCAGCAGTGGAACTCGGGACACACTGAACACCGGGGAGCTGTTTTTT. Translated: CASSGTRDTLNTGELFF.

This clone has just a few counts. The J gene is TRBJ1-5, the V gene TRBV4-3; D uncertain. Trimming left V 0 bases short and J 2 bases short, with 8 bases between. Germline V gene sequence: CDR1 LGHNA, CDR2 YSLEER. The CDR3 sequence is 15 residues long. The CDR3 here is CASSQETAGNQPQHF. CDR3 sequence (DNA): TGCGCCAGCAGCCAAGAGACGGCAGGCAATCAGCCCCAGCATTTT.

CDR3 protein: CASSSGTLPAQPQHF. The CDR3 region has the DNA TGTGCCAGCAGCTCCGGGACTTTGCCGGCCCAGCCCCAGCATTTT. V and J are TRBV6-5 and TRBJ1-5, with D maybe TRBD1 (5 bases). The V end was cut by 6 bases, the J end by 7 bases, with 19 bases between. Germline V CDR1 and CDR2: MNHEY, SVGAGI. The CDR3 is made up of 15 amino acids.